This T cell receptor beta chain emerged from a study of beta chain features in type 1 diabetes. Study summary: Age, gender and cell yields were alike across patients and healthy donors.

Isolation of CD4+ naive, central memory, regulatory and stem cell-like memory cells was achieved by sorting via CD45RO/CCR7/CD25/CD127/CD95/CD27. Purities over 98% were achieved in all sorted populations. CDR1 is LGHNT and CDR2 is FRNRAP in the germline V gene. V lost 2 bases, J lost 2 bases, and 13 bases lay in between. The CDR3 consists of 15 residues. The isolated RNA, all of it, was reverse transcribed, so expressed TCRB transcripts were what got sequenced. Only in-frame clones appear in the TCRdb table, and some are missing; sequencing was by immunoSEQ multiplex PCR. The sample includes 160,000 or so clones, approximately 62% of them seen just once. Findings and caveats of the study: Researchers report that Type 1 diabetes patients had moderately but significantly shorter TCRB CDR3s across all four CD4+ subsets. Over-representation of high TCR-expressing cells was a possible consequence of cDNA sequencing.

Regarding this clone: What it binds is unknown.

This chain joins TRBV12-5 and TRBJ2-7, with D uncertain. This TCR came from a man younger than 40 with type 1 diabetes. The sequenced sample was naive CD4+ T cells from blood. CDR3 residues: CASGLPTSTPYEQYF. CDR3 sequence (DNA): TGTGCTAGTGGTTTGCCCACTTCCACCCCCTACGAGCAGTACTTC.